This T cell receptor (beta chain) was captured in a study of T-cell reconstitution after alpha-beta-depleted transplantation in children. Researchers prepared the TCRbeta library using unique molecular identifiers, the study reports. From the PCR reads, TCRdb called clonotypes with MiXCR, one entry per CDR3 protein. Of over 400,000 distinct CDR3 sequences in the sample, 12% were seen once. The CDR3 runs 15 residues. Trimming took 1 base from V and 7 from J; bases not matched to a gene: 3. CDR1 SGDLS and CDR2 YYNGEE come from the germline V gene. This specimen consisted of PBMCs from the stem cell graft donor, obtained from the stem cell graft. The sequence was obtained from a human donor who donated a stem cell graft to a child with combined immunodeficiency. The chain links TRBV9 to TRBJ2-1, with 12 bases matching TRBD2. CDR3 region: CASSVRTSGKNEQFF. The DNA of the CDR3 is TGTGCCAGCAGCGTAAGGACTAGCGGGAAGAATGAGCAGTTCTTC.